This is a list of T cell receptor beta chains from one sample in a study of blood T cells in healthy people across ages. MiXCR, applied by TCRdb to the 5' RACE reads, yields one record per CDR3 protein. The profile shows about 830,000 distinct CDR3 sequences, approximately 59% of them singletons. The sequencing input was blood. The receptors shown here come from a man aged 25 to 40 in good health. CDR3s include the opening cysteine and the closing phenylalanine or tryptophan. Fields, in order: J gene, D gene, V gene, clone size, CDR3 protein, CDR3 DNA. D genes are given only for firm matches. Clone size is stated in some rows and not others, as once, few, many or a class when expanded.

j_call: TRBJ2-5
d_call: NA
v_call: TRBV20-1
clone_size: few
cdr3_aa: CSLRRQETQYF
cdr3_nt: TGCAGCTTGAGACGGCAAGAGACCCAGTACTTC

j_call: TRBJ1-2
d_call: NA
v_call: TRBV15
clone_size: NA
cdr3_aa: CATSRDTESHGYTF
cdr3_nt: TGTGCCACCAGCAGAGATACGGAAAGCCATGGCTACACCTTC

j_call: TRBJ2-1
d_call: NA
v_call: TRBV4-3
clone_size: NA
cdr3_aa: CASSQDSGFNEQFF
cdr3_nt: TGCGCCAGCAGCCAAGATTCCGGTTTCAATGAGCAGTTCTTC

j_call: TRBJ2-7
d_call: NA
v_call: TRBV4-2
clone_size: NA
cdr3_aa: CASAPGRTYEQYF
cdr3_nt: TGTGCCAGCGCACCGGGACGGACCTACGAGCAGTACTTC

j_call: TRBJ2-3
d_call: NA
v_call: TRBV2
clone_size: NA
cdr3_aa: CASSRGLLTDTQYF
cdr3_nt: TGTGCCAGCAGTCGGGGCCTACTCACAGATACGCAGTATTTT

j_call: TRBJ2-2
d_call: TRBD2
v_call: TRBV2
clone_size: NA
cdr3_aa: CASSRLAGEYSGELFF
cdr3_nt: TGTGCCAGCAGCAGACTAGCGGGGGAGTATTCCGGGGAGCTGTTTTTT

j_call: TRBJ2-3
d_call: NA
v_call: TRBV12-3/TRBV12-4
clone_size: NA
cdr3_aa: CASSLGPVGDTQYF
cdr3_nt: TGTGCCAGCAGTTTAGGCCCGGTTGGGGATACGCAGTATTTT

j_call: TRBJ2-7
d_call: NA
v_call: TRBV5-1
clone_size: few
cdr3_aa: CASSLDREGPYEQYF
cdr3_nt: TGCGCCAGCAGCTTGGACAGGGAAGGACCCTACGAGCAGTACTTC

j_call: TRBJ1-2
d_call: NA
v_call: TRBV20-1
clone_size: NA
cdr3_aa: CSARTLREPNYGYTF
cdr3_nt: TGCAGTGCTAGAACCCTCAGGGAGCCCAACTATGGCTACACCTTC

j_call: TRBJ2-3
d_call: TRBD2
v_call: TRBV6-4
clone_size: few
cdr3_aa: CASSPRTSRAPDTQYF
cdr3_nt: TGTGCCAGCAGCCCGCGGACTAGCAGGGCCCCAGATACGCAGTATTTT

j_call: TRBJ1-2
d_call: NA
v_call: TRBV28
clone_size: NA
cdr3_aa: CASSGIRGDGYTF
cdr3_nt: TGTGCCAGCAGTGGAATTCGGGGCGATGGCTACACCTTC

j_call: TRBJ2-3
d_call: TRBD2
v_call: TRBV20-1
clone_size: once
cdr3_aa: CSALASGGGDTQYF
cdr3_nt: TGCAGTGCTCTCGCTAGCGGGGGTGGGGATACGCAGTATTTT

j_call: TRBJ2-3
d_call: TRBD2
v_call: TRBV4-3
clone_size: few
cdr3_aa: CASSPQRGPSTDTQYF
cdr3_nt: TGCGCCAGCAGCCCACAGCGGGGGCCCAGCACAGATACGCAGTATTTT

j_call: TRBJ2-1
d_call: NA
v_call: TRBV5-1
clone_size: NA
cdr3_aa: CASSPERRTWVHEQFF
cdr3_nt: TGCGCCAGCAGCCCCGAAAGACGAACATGGGTCCATGAGCAGTTCTTC

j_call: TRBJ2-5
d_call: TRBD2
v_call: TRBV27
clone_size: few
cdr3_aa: CASRLAGQETQYF
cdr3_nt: TGTGCCAGCAGACTAGCGGGCCAAGAGACCCAGTACTTC

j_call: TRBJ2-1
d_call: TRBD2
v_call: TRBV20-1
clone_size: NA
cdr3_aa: CSAEFGTSGVYEQFF
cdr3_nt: TGCAGTGCGGAATTCGGGACTAGCGGGGTCTATGAGCAGTTCTTC

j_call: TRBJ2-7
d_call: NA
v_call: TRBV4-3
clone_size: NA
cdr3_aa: CVSSQDWAGLGYEQYF
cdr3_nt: TGCGTCAGCAGCCAAGATTGGGCAGGACTGGGTTACGAGCAGTACTTC

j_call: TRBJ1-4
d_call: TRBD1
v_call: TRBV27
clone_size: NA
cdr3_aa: CASSPTGVNEKLFF
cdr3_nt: TGTGCCAGCAGTCCGACAGGGGTTAATGAAAAACTGTTTTTT

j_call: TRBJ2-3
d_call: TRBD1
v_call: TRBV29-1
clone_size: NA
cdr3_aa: CSVVRGPTDTQYF
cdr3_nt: TGCAGCGTTGTAAGGGGGCCAACAGATACGCAGTATTTT

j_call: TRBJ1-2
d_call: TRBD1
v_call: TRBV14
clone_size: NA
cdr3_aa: CASSQGGGGGGYTF
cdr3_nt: TGTGCCAGCAGCCAAGGAGGAGGGGGCGGTGGCTACACCTTC

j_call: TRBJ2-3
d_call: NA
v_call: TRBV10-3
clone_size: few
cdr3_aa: CATGSDNADTQYF
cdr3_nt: TGTGCCACCGGCTCGGACAACGCAGATACGCAGTATTTT

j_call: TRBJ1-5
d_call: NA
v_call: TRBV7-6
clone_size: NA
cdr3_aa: CASSLGVPGAGSNQPQHF
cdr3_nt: TGTGCCAGCAGCTTAGGAGTCCCGGGGGCAGGGAGCAATCAGCCCCAGCATTTT

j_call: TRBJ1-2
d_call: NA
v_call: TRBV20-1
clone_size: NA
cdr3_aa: CSARGGGWDYGYTF
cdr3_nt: TGCAGTGCTAGAGGCGGGGGCTGGGACTATGGCTACACCTTC

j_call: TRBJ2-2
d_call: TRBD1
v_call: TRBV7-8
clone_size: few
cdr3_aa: CASSLAPNLGPRDRGSGELFF
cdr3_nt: TGTGCCAGCAGCTTAGCCCCCAACCTTGGACCCCGGGACAGGGGTAGCGGGGAGCTGTTTTTT